The rows below give T cell receptor beta chains drawn from one sample of a study of regulatory T cells in long-lasting Graves disease. TCRdb itself ran the multiplex PCR reads through MiXCR, one entry per CDR3 protein. The sample yields some 370,000 distinct CDR3 sequences, about a fifth seen once. The specimen comprised peripheral blood mononuclear cells (PBMCs), sampled when the disease was refractory, from a patient treated with antithyroid drugs. All receptors derive from a female donor with Graves disease. The CDR3 runs from the conserved cysteine through the conserved F or W. A D gene is named only where the DNA matches it firmly. Size is stated for part of the rows, as once, few or many counts, or as a class when the clone is expanded.

>TRBD2|-|TRBV28|TRBJ2-2
TGTGCCAGCAGTTCAGTTAGCGGGAGCAAGACAAAGGTGGAAACCGGGGAGCTGTTTTTT
CASSSVSGSKTKVETGELFF
>-|few|TRBV28|TRBJ2-7
TGTGCCAGCAGTTTATACAGGGTTCAATTCGAGCAGTACTTC
CASSLYRVQFEQYF
>-|-|TRBV5-5|TRBJ1-2
TGTGCCAGCAGCTTGGATGGGGGGTTGGATGGCTACACCTTC
CASSLDGGLDGYTF
>-|-|TRBV18|TRBJ2-7
TGTGCCAGCTCACGGACACCCTCCACCTACGAGCAGTACTTC
CASSRTPSTYEQYF
>-|few|TRBV6-2/TRBV6-3|TRBJ2-5
TGTGCCAGCAAAAAGCCCTGGTGGTGGGAGACCCAGTACTTC
CASKKPWWWETQYF
>-|-|TRBV14|TRBJ1-4
TGTGCCAGCAGCCAAGTCAACGGACCCATGAAACTCAATGAAAAACTGTTTTTT
CASSQVNGPMKLNEKLFF
>-|few|TRBV30|TRBJ2-7
TGTGCCTGGAATACGGGGGCTGGCGAGCAGTACTTC
CAWNTGAGEQYF
>-|few|TRBV20-1|TRBJ2-5
TGCAGTGCCCGAGGGGGGAGCGGGGAGACCCAGTACTTC
CSARGGSGETQYF
>-|few|TRBV5-6|TRBJ2-5
TGTGCCAGCGGACCTCAGGGATTAGAGACCCAGTACTTC
CASGPQGLETQYF
>-|many|TRBV7-2|TRBJ1-2
TGTGCCAGCAGCTCCCCGGGAACGTATGGCTACACCTTC
CASSSPGTYGYTF
>TRBD2|few|TRBV10-1|TRBJ2-2
TGCGCCAGCAGTAAGGGACTAGCGGTCCCAACCGGGGAGCTGTTTTTT
CASSKGLAVPTGELFF
>-|many|TRBV5-8|TRBJ1-5
TGTGCCAGCAGACGGGCGGGAAATCAGCCCCAGCATTTT
CASRRAGNQPQHF
>-|few|TRBV10-3|TRBJ2-7
TGTGCCATCAGTGAGCGGCCAGGGCCCTACGAGCAGTACTTC
CAISERPGPYEQYF
>-|-|TRBV7-9|TRBJ1-1
TGTGCCAGCAGCCCCCAGGGAGGTATTCCCGCTTTCTTT
CASSPQGGIPAFF
>-|few|TRBV5-6|TRBJ2-5
TGTGCCAGCAGCTTGAGATCCGGGAGCGGAGGAGAGACCCAGTACTTC
CASSLRSGSGGETQYF
>-|many|TRBV28|TRBJ2-5
TGTGCCAGCAGTTTGTACGACGGGCAGCCTCAAGAGACCCAGTACTTC
CASSLYDGQPQETQYF
>-|-|TRBV7-8|TRBJ2-5
TGTGCCACCAGTGATTCAGAAGTCCAAGAGACCCAGTACTTC
CATSDSEVQETQYF
>TRBD1|many|TRBV28|TRBJ2-5
TGTGCCAGCAGTTCGACAGGGGACGCAGAGACCCAGTACTTC
CASSSTGDAETQYF
>-|many|TRBV6-1|TRBJ1-5
TGTGCCAGCAGTGAATGGGCCAATCAGCCCCAGCATTTT
CASSEWANQPQHF
>TRBD1|-|TRBV7-9|TRBJ1-5
TGTGCCAGTACCCCAGGGGGCGGTCAGCCCCAGCATTTT
CASTPGGGQPQHF
>TRBD1|few|TRBV3-1|TRBJ1-2
TGTGCCAGCAGCCAAGTGGTGGGGACAGGAGGTTATGGCTACACCTTC
CASSQVVGTGGYGYTF
>-|many|TRBV14|TRBJ1-2
TGTGCCAGCAGCCATTCTCGGAATGGCTACACCTTC
CASSHSRNGYTF
>-|few|TRBV10-1|TRBJ2-4
TGCGCCAGCAGCCAAGATTCTGGGACGGAAAACATTCAGTACTTC
CASSQDSGTENIQYF
>-|many|TRBV29-1|TRBJ2-7
TGCAGCGTTGATGGCCTAGCCAATTCATCCTACGAGCAGTACTTC
CSVDGLANSSYEQYF
>-|many|TRBV15|TRBJ2-7
TGTGCCACCAGCAGAGACCGAGGGGCAAGGGACGAGCAGTACTTC
CATSRDRGARDEQYF
>TRBD1|few|TRBV3-1|TRBJ2-7
TGTGCCAGCAGCCAAGAGGGGACAGGACTCTCCTACGAGCAGTACTTC
CASSQEGTGLSYEQYF
>-|-|TRBV20-1|TRBJ1-6
TGCAGTGCTAAAGAAGGACAGCGGTCCTATAATTCACCCCTCCACTTT
CSAKEGQRSYNSPLHF
>-|once|TRBV12-3/TRBV12-4|TRBJ1-1
TGTGCCAGCCGGTTATTAGCGGGGCGGAACACTGAAGCTTTCTTT
CASRLLAGRNTEAFF
>TRBD2|many|TRBV15|TRBJ2-5
TGTGCCACCAGCAGAGATAAGCGGCGGGGAGGGGAGACCCAGTACTTC
CATSRDKRRGGETQYF
>-|many|TRBV3-1|TRBJ2-5
TGTGCCAGCAGCCAAGAATCGGGGAAAGAGACCCAGTACTTC
CASSQESGKETQYF
>TRBD2|many|TRBV12-3/TRBV12-4|TRBJ2-2
TGTGCCAGTTATCCTAGCGGGAGGCCATCCGGGGAGCTGTTTTTT
CASYPSGRPSGELFF
>TRBD1|-|TRBV19|TRBJ2-6
TGTGCCACCAGGGGGTTAGGGGCCAACGTCCTGACTTTC
CATRGLGANVLTF
>-|few|TRBV10-3|TRBJ1-2
TGTGCCAGCAGTAACGGACAAGCCCTAGCCTATGGCTACACCTTC
CASSNGQALAYGYTF
>-|-|TRBV7-2|TRBJ1-4
TGTGCCAGCAGCTTTGGTGGGGATTGGGAAAAACTGTTTTTT
CASSFGGDWEKLFF
>TRBD2|-|TRBV7-9|TRBJ2-5
TGTGCCAGCAGCCAGATACCTGCCGGGGGGGGGACCCAGTACTTC
CASSQIPAGGGTQYF
>-|many|TRBV28|TRBJ2-3
TGTGCCAGCAGTTTAAGTCGGAGGAAGGGCACAGATACGCAGTATTTT
CASSLSRRKGTDTQYF
>-|-|TRBV7-9|TRBJ1-1
TGTGCCAGCAGCTCCTCCCCCGGGTCTGAAGCTTTCTTT
CASSSSPGSEAFF
>TRBD1|many|TRBV12-3/TRBV12-4|TRBJ2-7
TGTGCCAGCAGCTCGGCCGGGACAGGGTACGACGAGCAGTACTTC
CASSSAGTGYDEQYF